A selection of T cell receptor beta chains follows, all from one sample in a study of T cell changes during pregnancy in multiple sclerosis. Measured with immunoSEQ multiplex PCR; TCRdb has only the in-frame clones, and not every one. Found here are around 67,000 clones, about 92% of them singletons; the top ten hold around 2.3%. The sample consisted of peripheral blood, taken in the first trimester of pregnancy. These receptor sequences come from a female donor with multiple sclerosis, enrolled in a pregnancy study. CDR3s include the opening cysteine and the closing phenylalanine or tryptophan. A D gene is named only where the DNA matches it firmly. Size tells how often a clone was seen (once, few, many) or the class of an expanded clone, and some rows leave it out.

-,-,TRBJ2-7,TRBV15,TGTGCCACCAGGAACGCAGGGTTCTCGTACGAGCAGTACTTC,CATRNAGFSYEQYF
TRBD1,once,TRBJ1-2,TRBV4-2,TGTGCCAGCAGCCAAGAGAGGGGACAGGGGTCCTATGGCTACACCTTC,CASSQERGQGSYGYTF
-,once,TRBJ2-2,TRBV9,TGTGCCAGCAGCCCCTTGCGGAAAGACACCGGGGAGCTGTTTTTT,CASSPLRKDTGELFF
-,-,TRBJ1-2,TRBV19,TGTGCCACCGAAACAGGGTTAGGCCATGGCTACACCTTC,CATETGLGHGYTF
TRBD2,-,TRBJ2-1,TRBV11-2,TGTGCCAGCAGCTTATCGACTAGCGCGTACAATGAGCAGTTCTTC,CASSLSTSAYNEQFF
TRBD1,-,TRBJ2-2,TRBV6-4,TGTGCCAGCAGTGACAGACCGGGACAGGGGGCCGGGGAGCTGTTTTTT,CASSDRPGQGAGELFF
TRBD2,-,TRBJ2-2,TRBV5-4,TGTGCCAGCAGCAGCCCGCGGGCGGGAGTGACCACCGGGGAGCTGTTTTTT,CASSSPRAGVTTGELFF
-,once,TRBJ2-1,TRBV14,TGCGCCAGCAGCCAGGTTCCGAGGGGGGAGCAGTTCTTC,CASSQVPRGEQFF
-,once,TRBJ2-1,TRBV6-4,TGTGCCAGCAGTGAAATCCCCTTTGACAATGAGCAGTTCTTC,CASSEIPFDNEQFF
TRBD1,-,TRBJ1-5,TRBV28,TGTGCCAGCAGTGAGACAGGGTCGGTGTATCAGCCCCAGCATTTT,CASSETGSVYQPQHF
TRBD1,-,TRBJ2-5,TRBV30,TGTGCCTGGAGTGCAGCCACAGGGGTTGCGACCCAGTACTTC,CAWSAATGVATQYF
TRBD1,-,TRBJ2-7,TRBV7-2,TGTGCCAGCAGCTTAGGGGGGACAGGGTCCTACGAGCAGTACTTC,CASSLGGTGSYEQYF
-,-,TRBJ1-2,TRBV27,TGTGCCAGCAGTTTTACGACACCACCCCACTATGGCTACACCTTC,CASSFTTPPHYGYTF
-,-,TRBJ2-7,TRBV7-5,TGTGCCAGAAGCCCTCAGCCCCGTTATTTTACGGGACAGGGCTCCTACGAGCAGTACTTC,CARSPQPRYFTGQGSYEQYF
-,-,TRBJ2-7,TRBV7-6,TGTGCCAGCAGCGCGGGACAGAGGGTGGACGAGCAGTACTTC,CASSAGQRVDEQYF
-,-,TRBJ2-3,TRBV29-1,TGCAGCGTCGAACCGCCCTCGAGGACTGGCACAGATACGCAGTATTTT,CSVEPPSRTGTDTQYF
TRBD1,-,TRBJ1-4,TRBV19,TGTGCCAGTAGTGGACAGGGGTCCGAAAAACTGTTTTTT,CASSGQGSEKLFF
-,-,TRBJ2-5,TRBV6-6,TGTGCCAGCAGTCCGAGATTTGAGACCCAGTACTTC,CASSPRFETQYF
-,-,TRBJ2-2,TRBV5-1,TGCGCCAGCAGCGAATCGGTGGCGAACACCGGGGAGCTGTTTTTT,CASSESVANTGELFF
-,-,TRBJ1-1,TRBV7-9,TGTGCCAGCAGACAAACCGGGGGAGAGGAAGCTTTCTTT,CASRQTGGEEAFF
TRBD2,-,TRBJ2-1,TRBV7-2,TGTGCCAGCAGCAGTAGGGGACTAGCGGGACCTCTTCGTGGCAATGAGCAGTTCTTC,CASSSRGLAGPLRGNEQFF
TRBD2,-,TRBJ2-7,TRBV7-2,TGTGCCAGCAGCTCGGGACTAGCGGGAGGAGGCGAGCAGTACTTC,CASSSGLAGGGEQYF
TRBD1,few,TRBJ1-1,TRBV30,TGTGCCTGGAGTAAGACAGGGGAGTCCACTGAAGCTTTCTTT,CAWSKTGESTEAFF
TRBD2,-,TRBJ2-7,TRBV11-2,TGTGCCAGCAGCTTTATAAAAGCGGGAGTTGCAGAGGAGCAGTACTTC,CASSFIKAGVAEEQYF
TRBD2,-,TRBJ2-1,TRBV4-1,TGCGCCAGCAGCCAAGATTGGCTAGCGGGGTCCTACAATGAGCAGTTCTTC,CASSQDWLAGSYNEQFF
TRBD2,-,TRBJ2-2,TRBV6-1,TGTGCCAGCAGTGACCCCGGACTAAGCGGGAGTCACCTTAACACCGGGGAGCTGTTTTTT,CASSDPGLSGSHLNTGELFF
TRBD2,-,TRBJ2-2,TRBV4-3,TGCGCCAGCAGCCCGACGCAGCGGGGCACCGGGGAGCTGTTTTTT,CASSPTQRGTGELFF
-,-,TRBJ2-1,TRBV5-6,TGTGCCAGCAGCTTGGCCAATGCGGAGGAGCAGTTCTTC,CASSLANAEEQFF
TRBD1,-,TRBJ1-2,TRBV19,TGTGCCAGTCAGCCGACAGGGAACTATGGCTACACCTTC,CASQPTGNYGYTF
TRBD2,-,TRBJ2-2,TRBV11-2,TGTGCCAGCATCTCGGGACTAGCGGGAGTGATAGGGGAGCTGTTTTTT,CASISGLAGVIGELFF
-,-,TRBJ2-7,TRBV15,TGTGCCACCAGCACCGGGTCCTATTCCTACGAGCAGTACTTC,CATSTGSYSYEQYF
-,-,TRBJ2-1,TRBV5-4,TGTGCCAGCAGCTTCGGAGGGCGGAGCTCCTACAATGAGCAGTTCTTC,CASSFGGRSSYNEQFF
-,-,TRBJ2-2,TRBV7-9,TGTGCCAGCAGCTTGAGGACAGTTAGCGGGCGAGGGGAGCTGTTTTTT,CASSLRTVSGRGELFF
-,-,TRBJ2-7,TRBV11-2,TGTGCCAGCAGCTTAGTCGGCGACAAGCAGTACTTC,CASSLVGDKQYF